This T cell receptor beta chain was sequenced during a study of blood T cell repertoires in COVID-19. Study information: Samples taken during acute and convalescent COVID-19 were collected in the United States, Italy and Spain. T cells, B-cell-depleted T cells, or PBMCs provided the cDNA or gDNA that served as material.

Germline loops: CDR1 LNHDA, CDR2 SQIVND (reference sequence). This CDR3 contains 14 residues. The ends were cut back, 6 bases at V and 4 bases at J, with 14 bases in the middle. In the source study's methods: Amplifying reference gene primers gave estimates of nucleated cell counts. Sequencing was performed with immunoSEQ multiplex PCR; in TCRdb, only in-frame clones are kept and a portion is missing. V, J and clone size reflect that table, while D and trimming were determined from the DNA. The data show 240,000 or so clones, with roughly 86% seen just once and around 2.8% held by the top ten. The TCR sequence derives from a young woman who had recovered from COVID-19. The chain recombines TRBV19 with TRBJ2-3, with a tentative D call TRBD2 (6 bases). The sequencing input was peripheral blood. In DNA, the CDR3 is TGTGCCAGTAGCCAAAGGGACTCCTCAGATACGCAGTATTTT. It is translated as CASSQRDSSDTQYF. The whole variable domain, remainder taken from reference TRBV19 and TRBJ2-3, is DGGITQSPKYLFRKEGQNVTLSCEQNLNHDAMYWYRQDPGQGLRLIYYSQIVNDFQKGDIAEGYSVSREKKESFPLTVTSAQKNPTAFYLCASSQRDSSDTQYFGPGTRLTVL.